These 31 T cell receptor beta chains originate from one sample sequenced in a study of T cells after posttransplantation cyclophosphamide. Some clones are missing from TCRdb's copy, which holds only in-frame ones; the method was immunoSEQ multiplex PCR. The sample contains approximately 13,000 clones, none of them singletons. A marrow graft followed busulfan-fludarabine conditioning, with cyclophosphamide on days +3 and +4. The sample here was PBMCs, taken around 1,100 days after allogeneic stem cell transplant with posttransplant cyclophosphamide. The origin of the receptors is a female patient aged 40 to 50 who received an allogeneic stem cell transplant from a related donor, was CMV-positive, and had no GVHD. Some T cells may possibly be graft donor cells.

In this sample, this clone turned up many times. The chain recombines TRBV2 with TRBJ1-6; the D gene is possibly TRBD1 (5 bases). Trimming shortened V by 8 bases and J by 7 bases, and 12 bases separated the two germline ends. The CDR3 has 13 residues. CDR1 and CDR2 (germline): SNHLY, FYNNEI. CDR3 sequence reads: CASLQGRNSPLHF. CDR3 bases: TGTGCCAGCCTTCAGGGTCGAAATTCACCCCTCCACTTT.

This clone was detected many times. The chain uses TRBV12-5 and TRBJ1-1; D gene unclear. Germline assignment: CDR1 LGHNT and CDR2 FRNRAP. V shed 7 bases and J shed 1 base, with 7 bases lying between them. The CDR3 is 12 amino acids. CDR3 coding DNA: TGTGCTAGTGTCACCGGGAACACTGAAGCTTTCTTT. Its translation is CASVTGNTEAFF.

CDR3 coding DNA: TGCGCCAGCAGCCAAGCGGGGGTCGAGCAGTACTTC. Translating it yields CASSQAGVEQYF. The chain is built from TRBV4-1 and TRBJ2-7; D possibly corresponds to TRBD2 (6 bases). The V gene lost 1 base and the J gene lost 6 bases, with 7 bases spanning the gap. The germline gives CDR1 MGHRA, CDR2 YSYEKL. The CDR3 consists of 12 residues.

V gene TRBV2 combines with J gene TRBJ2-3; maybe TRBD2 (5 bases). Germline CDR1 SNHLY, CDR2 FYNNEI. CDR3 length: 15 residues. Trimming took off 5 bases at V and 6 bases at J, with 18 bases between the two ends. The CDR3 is CASSMNPGGRDTQYF. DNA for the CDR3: TGTGCCAGCAGTATGAACCCGGGCGGGCGGGATACGCAGTATTTT.

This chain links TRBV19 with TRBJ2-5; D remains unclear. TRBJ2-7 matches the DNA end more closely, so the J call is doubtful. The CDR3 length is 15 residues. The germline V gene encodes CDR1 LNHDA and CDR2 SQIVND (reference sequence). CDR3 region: CASSIGRGSVYEQYF. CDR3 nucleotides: TGTGCCAGTAGTATTGGAAGAGGCAGCGTCTACGAGCAGTACTTC.

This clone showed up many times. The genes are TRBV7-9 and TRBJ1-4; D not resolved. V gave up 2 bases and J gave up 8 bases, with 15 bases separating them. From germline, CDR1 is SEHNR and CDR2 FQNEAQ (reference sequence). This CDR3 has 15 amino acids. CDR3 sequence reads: CASSLYTDAGEKLFF. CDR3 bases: TGTGCCAGCAGCTTATATACCGATGCGGGCGAAAAACTGTTTTTT.

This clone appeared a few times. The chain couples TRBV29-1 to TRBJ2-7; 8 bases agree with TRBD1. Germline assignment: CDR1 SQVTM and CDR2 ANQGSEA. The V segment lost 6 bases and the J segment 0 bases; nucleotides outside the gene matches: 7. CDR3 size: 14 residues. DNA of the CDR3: TGCAGCGTCGCCACAGGGGGGAGCTCCTACGAGCAGTACTTC. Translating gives CSVATGGSSYEQYF.

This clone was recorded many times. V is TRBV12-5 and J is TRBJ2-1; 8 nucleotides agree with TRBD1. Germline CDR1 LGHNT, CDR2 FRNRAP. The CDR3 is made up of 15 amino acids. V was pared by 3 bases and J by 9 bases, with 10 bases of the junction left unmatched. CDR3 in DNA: TGTGCTAGTGGTTTATGGCAGGGGGCCATCGGTGAGCAGTTCTTC. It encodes CASGLWQGAIGEQFF.

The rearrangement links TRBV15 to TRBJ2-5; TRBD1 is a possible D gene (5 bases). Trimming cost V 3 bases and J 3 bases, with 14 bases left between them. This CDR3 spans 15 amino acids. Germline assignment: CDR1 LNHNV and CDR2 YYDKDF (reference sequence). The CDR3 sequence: CATSSQGWAEETQYF. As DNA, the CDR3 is TGTGCCACCAGCAGCCAGGGTTGGGCCGAAGAGACCCAGTACTTC.

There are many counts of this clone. The CDR3 DNA reads TGTGCCAGCAGCTCTGGACAGGGGCAAAGACATTCTGGCTACACCTTC. This encodes CASSSGQGQRHSGYTF. The chain carries TRBV11-2 and TRBJ1-2, with TRBD1 matching 9 bases. J was trimmed by 7 bases and V by 4 bases; bases with no gene match: 13. Germline CDR1 is SGHAT and CDR2 is FQNNGV. This CDR3 region has 16 residues. The variable domain in full, completed from reference TRBV11-2 and TRBJ1-2, reads EAGVAQSPRYKIIEKRQSVAFWCNPISGHATLYWYQQILGQGPKLLIQFQNNGVVDDSQLPKDRFSAERLKGVDSTLKIQPAKLEDSAVYLCASSSGQGQRHSGYTFGSGTRLTVV.

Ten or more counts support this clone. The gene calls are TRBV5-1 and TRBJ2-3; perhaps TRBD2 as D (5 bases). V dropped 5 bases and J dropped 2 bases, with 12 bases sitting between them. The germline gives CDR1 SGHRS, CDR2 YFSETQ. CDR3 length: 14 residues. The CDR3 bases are TGCGCCAGCAGGCTAGCTTCGTCCACAGATACGCAGTATTTT. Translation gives CASRLASSTDTQYF.

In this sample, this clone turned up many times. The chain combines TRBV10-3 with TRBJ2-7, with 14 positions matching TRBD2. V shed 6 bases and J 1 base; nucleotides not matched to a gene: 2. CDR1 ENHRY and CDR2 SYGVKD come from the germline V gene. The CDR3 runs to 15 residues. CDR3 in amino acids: CAIRRTSGGSYEQYF. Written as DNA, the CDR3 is TGTGCCATCAGGAGGACTAGCGGGGGGTCCTACGAGCAGTACTTC.

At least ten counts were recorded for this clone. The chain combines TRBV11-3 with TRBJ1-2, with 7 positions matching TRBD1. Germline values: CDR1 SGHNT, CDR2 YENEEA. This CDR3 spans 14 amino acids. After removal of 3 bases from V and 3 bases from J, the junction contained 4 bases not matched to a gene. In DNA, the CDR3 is TGTGCCAGCAGCTTCGTCAGGGGGTACTATGGCTACACCTTC. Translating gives CASSFVRGYYGYTF.

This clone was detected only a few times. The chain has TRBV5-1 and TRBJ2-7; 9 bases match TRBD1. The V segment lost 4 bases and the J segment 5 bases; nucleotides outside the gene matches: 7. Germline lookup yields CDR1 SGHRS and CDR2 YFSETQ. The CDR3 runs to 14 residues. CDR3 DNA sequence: TGCGCCAGCAGCCCCGGGGACAGGGATGACGAGCAGTACTTC. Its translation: CASSPGDRDDEQYF. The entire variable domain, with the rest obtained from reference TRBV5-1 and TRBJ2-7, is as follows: KAGVTQTPRYLIKTRGQQVTLSCSPISGHRSVSWYQQTPGQGLQFLFEYFSETQRNKGNFPGRFSGRQFSNSRSEMNVSTLELGDSALYLCASSPGDRDDEQYFGPGTRLTVT.

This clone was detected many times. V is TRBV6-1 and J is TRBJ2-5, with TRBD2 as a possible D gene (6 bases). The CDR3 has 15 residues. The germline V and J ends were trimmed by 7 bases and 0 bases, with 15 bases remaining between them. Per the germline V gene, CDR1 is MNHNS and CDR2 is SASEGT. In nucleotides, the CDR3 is TGTGCCAGCACCTCGACCCGGGGGTACCAAGAGACCCAGTACTTC. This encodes CASTSTRGYQETQYF.

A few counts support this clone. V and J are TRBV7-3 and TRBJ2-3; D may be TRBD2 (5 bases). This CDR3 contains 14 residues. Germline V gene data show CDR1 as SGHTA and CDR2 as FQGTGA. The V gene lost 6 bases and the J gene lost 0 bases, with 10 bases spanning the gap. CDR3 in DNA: TGTGCCAGCAGTGTAGGACTGAGCACAGATACGCAGTATTTT. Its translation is CASSVGLSTDTQYF.

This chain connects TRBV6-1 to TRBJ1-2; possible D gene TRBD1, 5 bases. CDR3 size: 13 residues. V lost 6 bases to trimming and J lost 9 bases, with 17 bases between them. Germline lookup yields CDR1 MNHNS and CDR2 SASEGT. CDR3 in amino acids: CASSRDLTESYTF. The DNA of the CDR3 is TGTGCCAGCAGCAGGGATCTCACGGAGAGCTACACCTTC.

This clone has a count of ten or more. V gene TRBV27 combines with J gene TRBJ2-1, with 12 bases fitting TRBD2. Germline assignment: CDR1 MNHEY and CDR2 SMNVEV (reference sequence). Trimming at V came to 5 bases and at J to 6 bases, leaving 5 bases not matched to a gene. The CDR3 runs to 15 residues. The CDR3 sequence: CASSPGLAGSNEQFF. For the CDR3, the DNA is TGTGCCAGCAGTCCCGGACTAGCGGGGAGCAATGAGCAGTTCTTC.

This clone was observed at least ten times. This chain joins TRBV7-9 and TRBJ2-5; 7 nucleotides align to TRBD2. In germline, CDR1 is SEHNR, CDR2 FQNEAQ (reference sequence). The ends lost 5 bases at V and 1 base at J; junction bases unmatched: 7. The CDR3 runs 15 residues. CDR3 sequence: CASSPASGGQETQYF. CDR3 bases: TGTGCCAGCAGCCCTGCTAGCGGAGGCCAAGAGACCCAGTACTTC.

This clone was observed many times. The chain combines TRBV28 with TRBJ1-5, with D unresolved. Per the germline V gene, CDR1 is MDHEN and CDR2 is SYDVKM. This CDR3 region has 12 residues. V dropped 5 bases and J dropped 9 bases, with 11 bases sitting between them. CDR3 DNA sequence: TGTGCCAGCAGTCCCCCCCGGGGGCCCCAGCATTTT. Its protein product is CASSPPRGPQHF.

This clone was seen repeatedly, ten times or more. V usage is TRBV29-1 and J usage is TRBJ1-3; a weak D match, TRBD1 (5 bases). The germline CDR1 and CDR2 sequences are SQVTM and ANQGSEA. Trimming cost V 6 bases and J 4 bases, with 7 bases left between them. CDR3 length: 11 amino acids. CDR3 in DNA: TGCAGCGTGGGGGGAGGAAACACCATATATTTT. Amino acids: CSVGGGNTIYF.

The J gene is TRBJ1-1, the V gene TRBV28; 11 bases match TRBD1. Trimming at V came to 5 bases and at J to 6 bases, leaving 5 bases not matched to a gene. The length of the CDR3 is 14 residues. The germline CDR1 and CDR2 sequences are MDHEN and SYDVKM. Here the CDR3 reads CASSRGQGAPEAFF. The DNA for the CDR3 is TGTGCCAGCAGTCGAGGACAGGGGGCACCTGAAGCTTTCTTT.

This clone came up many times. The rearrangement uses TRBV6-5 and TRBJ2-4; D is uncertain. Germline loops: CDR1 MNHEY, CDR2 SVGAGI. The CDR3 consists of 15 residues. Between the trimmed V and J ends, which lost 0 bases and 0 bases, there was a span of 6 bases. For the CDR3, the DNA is TGTGCCAGCAGTTACTCGCTGGCAGCCAAAAACATTCAGTACTTC. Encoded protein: CASSYSLAAKNIQYF.

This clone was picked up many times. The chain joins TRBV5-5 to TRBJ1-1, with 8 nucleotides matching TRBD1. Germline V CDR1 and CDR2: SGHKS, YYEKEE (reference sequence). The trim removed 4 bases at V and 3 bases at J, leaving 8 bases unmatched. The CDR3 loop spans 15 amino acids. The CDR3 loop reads CASSVTGVVDTEAFF. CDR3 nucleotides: TGTGCCAGCAGCGTGACAGGGGTGGTTGACACTGAAGCTTTCTTT.

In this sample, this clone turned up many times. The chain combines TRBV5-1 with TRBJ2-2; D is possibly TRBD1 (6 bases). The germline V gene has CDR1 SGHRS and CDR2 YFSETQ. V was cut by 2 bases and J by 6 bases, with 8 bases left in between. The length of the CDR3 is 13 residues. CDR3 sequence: CASSLQGPGELFF. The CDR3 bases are TGCGCCAGCAGCTTACAGGGTCCCGGGGAGCTGTTTTTT.

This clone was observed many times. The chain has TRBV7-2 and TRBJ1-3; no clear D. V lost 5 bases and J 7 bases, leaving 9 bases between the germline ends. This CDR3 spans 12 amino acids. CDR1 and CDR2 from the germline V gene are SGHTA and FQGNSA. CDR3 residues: CASSKQVNTIYF. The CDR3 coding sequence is TGTGCCAGCAGCAAGCAGGTCAACACCATATATTTT.

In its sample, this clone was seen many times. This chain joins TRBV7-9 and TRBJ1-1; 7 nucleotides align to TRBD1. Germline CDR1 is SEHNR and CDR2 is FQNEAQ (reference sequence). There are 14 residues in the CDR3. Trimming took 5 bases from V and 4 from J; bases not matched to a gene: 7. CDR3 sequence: CASSPQGRPTEAFF. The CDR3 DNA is TGTGCCAGCAGCCCACAGGGGCGTCCCACTGAAGCTTTCTTT.

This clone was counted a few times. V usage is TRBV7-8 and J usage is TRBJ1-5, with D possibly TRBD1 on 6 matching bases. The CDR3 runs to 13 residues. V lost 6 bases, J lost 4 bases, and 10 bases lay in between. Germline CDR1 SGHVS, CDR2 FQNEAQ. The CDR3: CASSRTANQPQHF. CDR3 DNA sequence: TGTGCCAGCAGTCGGACAGCGAATCAGCCCCAGCATTTT.

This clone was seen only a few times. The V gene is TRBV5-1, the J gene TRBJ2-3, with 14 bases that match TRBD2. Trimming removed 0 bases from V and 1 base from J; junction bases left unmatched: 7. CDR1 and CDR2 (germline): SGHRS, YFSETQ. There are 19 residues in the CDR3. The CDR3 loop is CASSLEGTSGGPGTDTQYF. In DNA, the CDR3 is TGCGCCAGCAGCTTGGAGGGGACTAGCGGGGGCCCGGGCACAGATACGCAGTATTTT.

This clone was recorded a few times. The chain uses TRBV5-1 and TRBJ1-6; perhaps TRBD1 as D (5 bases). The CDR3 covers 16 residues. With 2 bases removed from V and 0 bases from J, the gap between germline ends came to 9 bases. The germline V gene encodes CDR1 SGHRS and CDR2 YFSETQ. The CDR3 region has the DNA TGCGCCAGCAGCTTCGACAGCAACTCCTATAATTCACCCCTCCACTTT. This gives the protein CASSFDSNSYNSPLHF.

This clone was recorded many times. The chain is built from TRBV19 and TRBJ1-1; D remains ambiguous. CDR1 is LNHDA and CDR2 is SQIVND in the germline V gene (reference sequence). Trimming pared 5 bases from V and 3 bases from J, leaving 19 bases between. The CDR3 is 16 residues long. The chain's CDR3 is CASSEIGRRVHTEAFF. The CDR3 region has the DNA TGTGCCAGTAGTGAAATCGGGCGGCGGGTACACACTGAAGCTTTCTTT.